Listed here are 31 T cell receptor beta chains from one sample, sequenced in a study of T cell responses to AZD1222 COVID-19 vaccine (dated by TCRdb to the early 2020s). Taken with the paper, the label for time point translates to: baseline before first vaccination. The library was generated by the immunoSEQ multiplex PCR assay. TCRdb's version of the immuneACCESS table is confined to in-frame rearrangements and falls short of the full clone set. An unresolved V gene accounts for under half of the shortfall where checked; the remainder is of unknown origin. The sample yields 85,000 to 100,000 clones; 85% to 95% were counted once. About an eighth of the sample belongs to the ten largest clones. Specimen: peripheral blood, collected on day 0 of AZD1222 vaccination. These receptors were taken from an adult in good health.

The J gene is TRBJ2-7, the V gene TRBV7-9; no clear D. Between the trimmed V and J ends, which lost 4 bases and 5 bases, there was a span of 12 bases. Per germline, CDR1 SEHNR and CDR2 FQNEAQ (reference sequence). The CDR3 length is 13 residues. CDR3 in amino acids: CASSYSRANEQYF. The DNA of the CDR3 is TGTGCCAGCAGCTATAGTAGGGCCAACGAGCAGTACTTC. Variable domain in full (rest from reference TRBV7-9 and TRBJ2-7): DTGVSQNPRHKITKRGQNVTFRCDPISEHNRLYWYRQTLGQGPEFLTYFQNEAQLEKSRLLSDRFSAERPKGSFSTLEIQRTEQGDSAMYLCASSYSRANEQYFGPGTRLTVT.

This chain uses TRBV5-1 with TRBJ2-3; D is undetermined. CDR3 length: 14 amino acids. Trimming pared 0 bases from V and 4 bases from J, leaving 9 bases between. Germline values: CDR1 SGHRS, CDR2 YFSETQ. CDR3 DNA: TGCGCCAGCAGCTTGGAATTAGCAGCAGATACGCAGTATTTT. Translation gives CASSLELAADTQYF.

The gene calls are TRBV11-3 and TRBJ2-1, with TRBD1 as a possible D gene (6 bases). Germline values: CDR1 SGHNT, CDR2 YENEEA. The CDR3 is made up of 15 amino acids. V lost 5 bases and J 1 base, leaving 12 bases between the germline ends. In DNA, the CDR3 is TGTGCCAGCAGCACAGGGTTGGGGTCCTACAATGAGCAGTTCTTC. Translating gives CASSTGLGSYNEQFF.

This clone was seen a single time. This chain links TRBV9 with TRBJ2-2; D gene uncertain. CDR1 is SGDLS, CDR2 YYNGEE, per germline. V was shortened by 0 bases and J by 5 bases, with 8 bases between the two germline ends. The CDR3 sequence is 14 residues long. The CDR3 DNA reads TGTGCCAGCAGCGTAGAGGGCACGACCGGGGAGCTGTTTTTT. Protein sequence: CASSVEGTTGELFF. The complete variable domain, with remaining parts taken from reference TRBV9 and TRBJ2-2, reads DSGVTQTPKHLITATGQRVTLRCSPRSGDLSVYWYQQSLDQGLQFLIQYYNGEERAKGNILERFSAQQFPDLHSELNLSSLELGDSALYFCASSVEGTTGELFFGEGSRLTVL.

The chain links TRBV5-3 to TRBJ1-3; D ambiguous. TRBV5-3 is an ORF, and what it does is uncertain. CDR3 length: 14 amino acids. Between the trimmed V and J ends, which lost 6 bases and 4 bases, there was a span of 14 bases. The CDR3: CARTNSRKGNTIYF. In DNA form, the CDR3 reads TGTGCCAGAACCAACTCTCGGAAAGGAAACACCATATATTTT.

The chain recombines TRBV19 with TRBJ2-7; D uncertain. CDR3 size: 13 residues. Germline V gives CDR1 LNHDA, CDR2 SQIVND (reference sequence). V lost 0 bases and J lost 6, with 9 bases in between. CDR3: CASSIDRWGEQYF. The CDR3 region has the DNA TGTGCCAGTAGTATAGATCGGTGGGGCGAGCAGTACTTC. The full variable domain, in which reference TRBV19 and TRBJ2-7 provide the parts outside the CDR3, is DGGITQSPKYLFRKEGQNVTLSCEQNLNHDAMYWYRQDPGQGLRLIYYSQIVNDFQKGDIAEGYSVSREKKESFPLTVTSAQKNPTAFYLCASSIDRWGEQYFGPGTRLTVT.

In this sample, this clone turned up a few times. CDR3 sequence reads: CASSPRGPSTEAFF. The CDR3 coding sequence is TGTGCCAGCAGCCCCAGAGGACCTAGCACTGAAGCTTTCTTT. The chain employs TRBV3-1 (or the pseudogene TRBV3-2) and TRBJ1-1, with D unclear. V was pared by 4 bases and J by 4 bases, with 13 bases between. CDR1 is LGHDT and CDR2 is YNNKEL in the germline V gene (reference sequence). The CDR3 contains 14 residues.

The chain carries TRBV10-3 and TRBJ1-2, with D uncertain. V lost 4 bases to trimming and J lost 1 base, with 10 bases between them. Per the germline V gene, CDR1 is ENHRY and CDR2 is SYGVKD. This CDR3 comprises 14 residues. The CDR3 DNA is TGTGCCATCAGTGGGGGAGGCAGTAACTATGGCTACACCTTC. Protein: CAISGGGSNYGYTF.

V is TRBV7-2 and J is TRBJ2-7, with D possibly called TRBD1 or TRBD2 (5 bases each). Trimming cost V 4 bases and J 4 bases, with 20 bases left between them. The length of the CDR3 is 16 residues. CDR1 SGHTA and CDR2 FQGNSA come from the germline V gene. CDR3 protein: CASSSQGAGRWYEQYF. The CDR3 DNA sequence: TGTGCCAGCAGCTCCCAAGGGGCAGGGAGATGGTACGAGCAGTACTTC. Combining the CDR3 with reference TRBV7-2 and TRBJ2-7 gives the whole variable domain GAGVSQSPSNKVTEKGKDVELRCDPISGHTALYWYRQSLGQGLEFLIYFQGNSAPDKSGLPSDRFSAERTGGSVSTLTIQRTQQEDSAVYLCASSSQGAGRWYEQYFGPGTRLTVT.

The chain links TRBV12-3 or TRBV12-4 to TRBJ1-1; 7 bases are a match to TRBD1. Germline trimming cut 4 bases from V and 1 base from J; bases unmatched to any gene: 0. This CDR3 has 13 residues. CDR3 DNA: TGTGCCAGCAGTTGGACAGGGAACACTGAAGCTTTCTTT. This sequence encodes CASSWTGNTEAFF.

This clone occurred once. V usage is TRBV19 and J usage is TRBJ1-2; 7 nucleotides agree with TRBD1. This CDR3 region has 14 residues. Germline CDR1 and CDR2: LNHDA and SQIVND (reference sequence). V shed 3 bases and J 3 bases; nucleotides not matched to a gene: 4. DNA of the CDR3: TGTGCCAGTAGTATTGGACAGGTCGACTATGGCTACACCTTC. Encoded protein: CASSIGQVDYGYTF.

V and J are TRBV19 and TRBJ1-3, with D possibly TRBD1 on 6 matching bases. V was shortened by 5 bases and J by 0 bases, with 14 bases between the two germline ends. The CDR3 spans 16 residues. Germline loops: CDR1 LNHDA, CDR2 SQIVND (reference sequence). CDR3 DNA sequence: TGTGCCAGTAGTCTCGGGACACCCAACTCTGGAAACACCATATATTTT. This gives the protein CASSLGTPNSGNTIYF.

J is TRBJ1-4 and V is TRBV9; possibly TRBD1 for D (6 bases). In germline, CDR1 is SGDLS, CDR2 YYNGEE. The V end lost 0 bases, the J end lost 2 bases, and 8 bases lay between the germline ends. The CDR3 has 15 amino acids. Here the CDR3 reads CASSVGGGTNEKLFF. The CDR3 DNA reads as TGTGCCAGCAGCGTAGGGGGGGGCACTAATGAAAAACTGTTTTTT.

The rearrangement uses TRBV10-2 and TRBJ2-5; TRBD1 agrees at 7 bases. The germline gives CDR1 WSHSY, CDR2 SAAADI. This CDR3 comprises 16 residues. With 6 bases clipped from V and 7 bases from J, the junction kept 17 bases outside the gene matches. The chain's CDR3 is CASREHGTASVWTQYF. CDR3 nucleotide sequence: TGCGCCAGCAGGGAACACGGGACAGCATCGGTGTGGACCCAGTACTTC.

The chain recombines TRBV6-5 with TRBJ1-1; D gene ambiguous. The germline gives CDR1 MNHEY, CDR2 SVGAGI. This CDR3 is built from 14 residues. The germline V and J ends were trimmed by 6 bases and 3 bases, with 14 bases remaining between them. The CDR3 loop reads CASRDTRRYTEAFF. The CDR3, as DNA: TGTGCCAGCAGGGATACCCGTAGGTACACTGAAGCTTTCTTT.

V and J are TRBV19 and TRBJ1-5, with D possibly TRBD1 on 5 matching bases. V gave up 8 bases and J gave up 2 bases, with 10 bases separating them. Germline V lookup: CDR1 LNHDA, CDR2 SQIVND (reference sequence). The CDR3 totals 13 residues. For the CDR3, the DNA is TGTGCCAGTGGGGGGGGAGGCAATCAGCCCCAGCATTTT. Translating gives CASGGGGNQPQHF.

The V and J genes are TRBV27 and TRBJ1-2; 8 bases line up with TRBD1. V lost 6 bases to trimming and J lost 5 bases; unmatched junction nucleotides: 5. The CDR3 is 13 amino acids. The V gene's germline CDR1 is MNHEY and CDR2 SMNVEV (reference sequence). The CDR3 sequence: CASRTTGGYGYTF. CDR3 DNA sequence: TGTGCCAGCAGAACAACAGGGGGATATGGCTACACCTTC.

The J gene is TRBJ2-1, the V gene TRBV6-1; D may be TRBD2 (6 bases). This CDR3 contains 17 residues. Germline CDR1 and CDR2: MNHNS and SASEGT. V lost 4 bases and J lost 3, with 19 bases in between. CDR3 region: CASSGPFWGVGYNEQFF. CDR3 nucleotide sequence: TGTGCCAGCAGTGGCCCTTTTTGGGGGGTTGGCTACAATGAGCAGTTCTTC.

Note on this clone: One end of the junction fails to match germline, which may point to a read error. The rearrangement uses TRBV3-1 (or the pseudogene TRBV3-2) and TRBJ2-5; D perhaps matches TRBD2 (5 bases). The CDR3 spans 12 residues. Germline CDR1 LGHDT, CDR2 YNNKEL (reference sequence). The CDR3 DNA follows: TGTGCCAGCAGCCAAGGTTCCAGACTCGGGGACTTC. Translation: CASSQGSRLGDF.

The CDR3 DNA follows: TGCGCCAGCAGCCCGGAGGGACAAGGCTCTGGAAACACCATATATTTT. The encoded protein is CASSPEGQGSGNTIYF. The rearrangement links TRBV5-1 to TRBJ1-3, with D possibly TRBD1 on 6 matching bases. Between the trimmed V and J ends, which lost 4 bases and 0 bases, there was a span of 14 bases. CDR3 length: 16 amino acids. CDR1 is SGHRS and CDR2 is YFSETQ in the germline V gene.

This clone appeared once. CDR3 DNA: TGTGCCAGCTCGTACACAGGGGTGGGGGCCTACGAGCAGTACTTC. It yields the protein CASSYTGVGAYEQYF. The genes are TRBV18 and TRBJ2-7; 7 bases map to TRBD1. J lost 2 bases, V lost 6 bases, and 10 bases had no gene match. Germline V gene data show CDR1 as KGHSH and CDR2 as LQKENI. The CDR3 covers 15 residues.

The chain employs TRBV2 and TRBJ2-1, with 11 positions matching TRBD2. The germline V gene encodes CDR1 SNHLY and CDR2 FYNNEI. The ends lost 6 bases at V and 3 bases at J; junction bases unmatched: 7. The CDR3 has 16 amino acids. CDR3 coding DNA: TGTGCCAGCAGAGGCGGGACTAGCGGAAACTACAATGAGCAGTTCTTC. The encoded protein is CASRGGTSGNYNEQFF.

The rearrangement uses TRBV5-1 and TRBJ1-1, with D perhaps TRBD1 (6 bases). Germline V gene lookup returns CDR1 SGHRS and CDR2 YFSETQ. With 0 bases removed from V and 6 bases from J, the gap between germline ends came to 12 bases. The CDR3 loop spans 14 amino acids. The CDR3 DNA is TGCGCCAGCAGCTTGGTCTCGGGGGCTGCTGAAGCTTTCTTT. As protein: CASSLVSGAAEAFF.

This chain connects TRBV6-5 to TRBJ2-7; TRBD2 aligns across 11 bases. Germline CDR1 MNHEY, CDR2 SVGAGI. This CDR3 is 14 amino acids long. V shed 5 bases and J 6 bases; nucleotides not matched to a gene: 6. The CDR3 sequence is CASSKLAGALEQYF. The CDR3 nucleotides read TGTGCCAGCAGTAAACTAGCGGGAGCTCTCGAGCAGTACTTC.

The chain combines TRBV7-2 with TRBJ1-6; a possible D gene is TRBD1 (5 bases). The CDR3 consists of 14 residues. Between the trimmed V and J ends, which lost 7 bases and 9 bases, there was a span of 16 bases. Germline V gene data show CDR1 as SGHTA and CDR2 as FQGNSA. As DNA, the CDR3 is TGTGCCAGCACACGCAGGGTGGTAGTTTCACCCCTCCACTTT. As protein: CASTRRVVVSPLHF.

This rearrangement joins TRBV6-5 to TRBJ1-2; unclear D gene. The ends were cut back, 2 bases at V and 7 bases at J, with 17 bases in the middle. The CDR3 is 15 amino acids. Germline V gene data show CDR1 as MNHEY and CDR2 as SVGAGI. This chain's CDR3 is CASSYHTGLKAGYTF. Written as DNA, the CDR3 is TGTGCCAGCAGTTACCACACCGGACTAAAAGCTGGCTACACCTTC.

The J gene is TRBJ1-2, the V gene TRBV4-2, with a weak D call TRBD1 (6 bases). Looked up from germline, CDR1 is LGHNA and CDR2 is YNFKEQ. V shed 4 bases and J shed 4 bases, with 25 bases lying between them. The CDR3 runs 18 residues. CDR3 region: CASSPEGEQGVSVYGYTF. In nucleotides, the CDR3 is TGTGCCAGCAGCCCCGAGGGGGAGCAGGGAGTCTCTGTCTATGGCTACACCTTC.

This clone came up once. The chain carries TRBV7-9 and TRBJ2-1; D gene unclear. The germline CDR1 and CDR2 sequences are SEHNR and FQNEAQ (reference sequence). Trimming stripped 1 base from V and 4 bases from J, with 8 bases between. CDR3 length: 14 residues. The DNA for the CDR3 is TGTGCCAGCAGCTTAGAGGGCCCGTACAATGAGCAGTTCTTC. Translating gives CASSLEGPYNEQFF.

The V call is TRBV4-3, the J call TRBJ2-1; TRBD2 agrees at 8 bases. After removal of 1 base from V and 4 bases from J, the junction contained 6 bases not matched to a gene. Germline CDR1 and CDR2: LGHNA and YSLEER. This CDR3 is built from 16 residues. The CDR3 reads CASSQGTGGPYNEQFF. The CDR3 coding sequence is TGCGCCAGCAGCCAAGGGACGGGAGGGCCGTACAATGAGCAGTTCTTC.

Regarding this clone: The sample contains more than one DNA sequence encoding this CDR3. The chain couples TRBV30 to TRBJ1-5; TRBD1 is a possible D gene (5 bases). The CDR3 runs 14 residues. Germline CDR1 and CDR2: GTSNPN and SVGIG (reference sequence). V gave up 1 base and J gave up 2 bases, with 9 bases separating them. CDR3 DNA: TGTGCCTGGAGTGGAGGAGGGGGCAATCAGCCCCAGCATTTT. Translating it yields CAWSGGGGNQPQHF. The whole variable domain, filled in from reference TRBV30 and TRBJ1-5, reads SQTIHQWPATLVQPVGSPLSLECTVEGTSNPNLYWYRQAAGRGLQLLFYSVGIGQISSEVPQNLSASRPQDRQFILSSKKLLLSDSGFYLCAWSGGGGNQPQHFGDGTRLSIL.

The chain uses TRBV15 and TRBJ2-7; no clear D gene. Germline CDR1 LNHNV, CDR2 YYDKDF (reference sequence). The CDR3 covers 17 residues. Deletions cut 4 bases from V and 2 bases from J, with 21 bases between. The CDR3 is CATSIISKLGQTYEQYF. The CDR3 coding sequence is TGTGCCACCAGCATTATTTCTAAGTTAGGGCAAACCTACGAGCAGTACTTC.